This T cell receptor (beta chain) was recorded in a study of T-cell reconstitution after alpha-beta-depleted transplantation in children. General observations from the study: Several hundred expanded graft clones reportedly were the source of alpha-beta T cells about two months after transplant. When one year had passed after transplant, most T-cell counts and diversity came from newly produced T cells. Day-60 TCRbeta diversity that was high in some patients was derived from surviving recipient T cells and thymic progenitors.

Unique molecular identifiers were incorporated into the prepared TCRbeta library. MiXCR, applied by TCRdb to the PCR reads, yields one record per CDR3 protein. The table lists about 300,000 distinct CDR3 sequences, around 7.1% of them singletons. The germline V gene encodes CDR1 MNHNS and CDR2 SASEGT. The V and J ends lost 6 bases and 0 bases, in that order; junction bases with no gene match: 5. This CDR3 is 15 amino acids long. There are many counts of this clonotype. Its target is not known. The clonotype was recovered from a female patient between 2 and 15 years old who had a stem cell transplant for Fanconi anemia, so the T cells may come from the graft donor. Sequencing was performed on peripheral blood, taken 360 days after TCRalphabeta/CD19-depleted stem cell transplant. V is TRBV6-1 and J is TRBJ2-4; 7 bases align to TRBD1. CDR3 residues: CASRTTGLAKNIQYF. For the CDR3, the DNA is TGTGCCAGCAGAACGACAGGGCTAGCCAAAAACATTCAGTACTTC.